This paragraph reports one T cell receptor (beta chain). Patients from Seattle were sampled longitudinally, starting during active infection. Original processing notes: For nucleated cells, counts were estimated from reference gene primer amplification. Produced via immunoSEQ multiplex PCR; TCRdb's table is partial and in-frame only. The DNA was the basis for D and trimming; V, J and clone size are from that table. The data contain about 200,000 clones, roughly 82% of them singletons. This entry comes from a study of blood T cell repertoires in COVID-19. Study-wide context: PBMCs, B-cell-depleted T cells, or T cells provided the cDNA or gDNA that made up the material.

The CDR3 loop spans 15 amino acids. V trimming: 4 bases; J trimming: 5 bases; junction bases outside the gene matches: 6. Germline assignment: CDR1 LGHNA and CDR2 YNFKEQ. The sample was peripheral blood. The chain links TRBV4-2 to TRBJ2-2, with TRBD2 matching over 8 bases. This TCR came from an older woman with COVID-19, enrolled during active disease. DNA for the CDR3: TGTGCCAGCAGCCCGGGGGGGCCGGGAACCGGGGAGCTGTTTTTT. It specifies CASSPGGPGTGELFF.